These 21 T cell receptor beta chains share one sample of origin, sequenced in a study of CD8+ T cells in alopecia areata. Extracted from the samples, RNA was reverse transcribed into cDNA to serve as the sequencing template. This table comes from immunoSEQ multiplex PCR, and its TCRdb copy is limited to in-frame clones, with some not included. Of around 210,000 clones in the sample, roughly 50% are singletons; the top ten hold over 4%. The source material was CD8+ T cells sorted from blood. The receptors derive from a human donor in good health.

The count of this clone is one. The chain recombines TRBV25-1 with TRBJ1-5; no clear D gene. This CDR3 is 14 amino acids long. Trimming pared 1 base from V and 6 bases from J, leaving 10 bases between. CDR1 and CDR2 (germline): MGHDK, SYGVNS. As DNA, the CDR3 is TGTGCCAGCAGTGAATTAGGAGCTCTTCAGCCCCAGCATTTT. Its protein is CASSELGALQPQHF.

CDR3 protein: CASSQGGAAKNIQYF. DNA for the CDR3: TGTGCCAGCAGCCAAGGCGGAGCGGCCAAAAACATTCAGTACTTC. V is TRBV14 and J is TRBJ2-4; D uncertain. This CDR3 has 15 amino acids. Germline V CDR1 and CDR2: SGHDN, FVKESK. The ends were cut back, 1 base at V and 1 base at J, with 8 bases in the middle. Full variable domain (missing parts from reference TRBV14 and TRBJ2-4): EAGVTQFPSHSVIEKGQTVTLRCDPISGHDNLYWYRRVMGKEIKFLLHFVKESKQDESGMPNNRFLAERTGGTYSTLKVQPAELEDSGVYFCASSQGGAAKNIQYFGAGTRLSVL.

This chain links TRBV29-1 with TRBJ2-7; 7 bases line up with TRBD2. CDR1 SQVTM and CDR2 ANQGSEA come from the germline V gene. The junction had 2 bases not matched to a gene; V was cut back by 0 bases and J by 3 bases. CDR3 length equals 13 residues. The chain's CDR3 is CSVEDGGGYEQYF. For the CDR3, the DNA is TGCAGCGTTGAAGATGGGGGGGGCTACGAGCAGTACTTC.

This chain links TRBV6-6 with TRBJ2-5; TRBD1 or TRBD2 may be the D gene (5 bases each). V lost 4 bases and J lost 1, with 13 bases in between. The CDR3 has 15 residues. Germline lookup yields CDR1 MNHNY and CDR2 SVGAGI (reference sequence). Here the CDR3 reads CASSSLRDLQETQYF. The CDR3 DNA reads as TGTGCCAGCAGTTCGCTACGGGACCTCCAAGAGACCCAGTACTTC.

The chain employs TRBV19 and TRBJ1-2; D remains unclear. V was cut by 5 bases and J by 6 bases, with 7 bases left in between. This CDR3 has 11 amino acids. Germline values: CDR1 LNHDA, CDR2 SQIVND (reference sequence). The CDR3 DNA reads TGTGCCAGTAGTCCCGGGGATGGCTACACCTTC. As protein: CASSPGDGYTF.

The CDR3 sequence: CSVDKVTEAFF. In DNA form, the CDR3 reads TGCAGCGTTGATAAGGTTACTGAAGCTTTCTTT. This chain uses TRBV29-1 with TRBJ1-1; D is undetermined. The germline CDR1 and CDR2 sequences are SQVTM and ANQGSEA. Trimming shortened V by 3 bases and J by 5 bases, and 7 bases separated the two germline ends. This CDR3 has 11 amino acids. The full variable domain, with the rest looked up from reference TRBV29-1 and TRBJ1-1, is SAVISQKPSRDICQRGTSLTIQCQVDSQVTMMFWYRQQPGQSLTLIATANQGSEATYESGFVIDKFPISRPNLTFSTLTVSNMSPEDSSIYLCSVDKVTEAFFGQGTRLTVV.

The V gene is TRBV5-6, the J gene TRBJ1-5, with 10 bases fitting TRBD1. CDR3 length equals 14 residues. The V gene's germline CDR1 is SGHDT and CDR2 YYEEEE. The V segment lost 4 bases and the J segment 9 bases; nucleotides outside the gene matches: 7. This chain's CDR3 is CASSPGQGGTPQHF. CDR3 DNA sequence: TGTGCCAGCAGCCCCGGACAGGGGGGGACGCCCCAGCATTTT.

Of note for this clone: Other DNA sequences in the sample encode the same CDR3. The chain joins TRBV7-9 to TRBJ1-2; D unclear. Germline-derived CDR1 and CDR2 are SEHNR and FQNEAQ (reference sequence). The CDR3 runs to 11 residues. V was clipped by 5 bases and J by 3 bases, with 4 bases between them. The CDR3 reads CASSADYGYTF. CDR3 DNA sequence: TGTGCCAGCAGCGCGGACTATGGCTACACCTTC.

The gene calls are TRBV19 and TRBJ1-1, with 8 bases matching TRBD1. Unmatched junction bases numbered 4, after V lost 6 bases and J lost 1 base. The CDR3 contains 14 residues. Germline CDR1 and CDR2: LNHDA and SQIVND (reference sequence). Here the CDR3 reads CASRPGTGNTEAFF. CDR3 nucleotides: TGTGCCAGTAGACCCGGGACAGGGAACACTGAAGCTTTCTTT.

About this clone: Other DNA variants within this sample encode the same CDR3. The chain uses TRBV5-1 and TRBJ2-1, with TRBD1 as a possible D gene (5 bases). Germline CDR1 and CDR2: SGHRS and YFSETQ. V lost 0 bases, J lost 4 bases, and 5 bases lay in between. The CDR3 runs to 13 residues. The DNA of the CDR3 is TGCGCCAGCAGCTTGGGACAGTACAATGAGCAGTTCTTC. Amino acids: CASSLGQYNEQFF.

This CDR3 is CASTGTRSNTEAFF. The DNA for the CDR3 is TGTGCCAGCACCGGGACAAGATCTAACACTGAAGCTTTCTTT. This chain joins TRBV11-2 and TRBJ1-1, with a weak D call TRBD1 (6 bases). Germline V lookup: CDR1 SGHAT, CDR2 FQNNGV. The CDR3 is 14 amino acids. The V and J ends lost 7 bases and 2 bases respectively, with 14 bases between them.

The V and J genes are TRBV7-9 and TRBJ1-5, with D uncertain. The CDR3 contains 14 residues. V was cut by 5 bases and J by 0 bases, with 8 bases left in between. The V gene's germline CDR1 is SEHNR and CDR2 FQNEAQ (reference sequence). CDR3 nucleotide sequence: TGTGCCAGCAGCAGTGTAGATAGCAATCAGCCCCAGCATTTT. This encodes CASSSVDSNQPQHF.

This clone was counted once. This chain connects TRBV9 to TRBJ1-6; D unclear. The germline CDR1 and CDR2 sequences are SGDLS and YYNGEE. V lost 0 bases and J lost 0, with 7 bases in between. This CDR3 region has 16 residues. DNA of the CDR3: TGTGCCAGCAGCGTAGCTCAGAGCTCCTATAATTCACCCCTCCACTTT. Translated: CASSVAQSSYNSPLHF.

This clone was picked up a small number of times. The chain is built from TRBV12-5 and TRBJ2-2, with a tentative D call TRBD1 (6 bases). Deletions cut 1 base from V and 5 bases from J, with 11 bases between. CDR3 size: 15 residues. Germline V gives CDR1 LGHNT, CDR2 FRNRAP. CDR3 in DNA: TGTGCTAGTGGTTTGGACAGGGCCTCAACCGGGGAGCTGTTTTTT. As protein: CASGLDRASTGELFF. Filled out from reference TRBV12-5 and TRBJ2-2, the complete variable domain reads DARVTQTPRHKVTEMGQEVTMRCQPILGHNTVFWYRQTMMQGLELLAYFRNRAPLDDSGMPKDRFSAEMPDATLATLKIQPSEPRDSAVYFCASGLDRASTGELFFGEGSRLTVL.

This clone appeared a few times. This sequence joins TRBV5-1 and TRBJ1-1; 8 bases map to TRBD1. Germline trimming cut 4 bases from V and 0 bases from J; bases unmatched to any gene: 5. This CDR3 region has 15 residues. Germline V lookup: CDR1 SGHRS, CDR2 YFSETQ. Here the CDR3 DNA reads TGCGCCAGCAGCCCGGGACAGGTAGTGAACACTGAAGCTTTCTTT. Translation gives CASSPGQVVNTEAFF. The complete variable domain, with remaining parts taken from reference TRBV5-1 and TRBJ1-1, reads KAGVTQTPRYLIKTRGQQVTLSCSPISGHRSVSWYQQTPGQGLQFLFEYFSETQRNKGNFPGRFSGRQFSNSRSEMNVSTLELGDSALYLCASSPGQVVNTEAFFGQGTRLTVV.

This clone was detected a few times. The chain carries TRBV7-9 and TRBJ1-1; TRBD1 aligns across 7 bases. The CDR3 is made up of 13 amino acids. The V segment lost 5 bases and the J segment 3 bases; nucleotides outside the gene matches: 3. The germline V gene encodes CDR1 SEHNR and CDR2 FQNEAQ (reference sequence). CDR3 sequence reads: CASSPGTDTEAFF. The DNA for the CDR3 is TGTGCCAGCAGCCCAGGGACAGACACTGAAGCTTTCTTT.

The table lists this clone with a few counts. This chain joins TRBV6-5 and TRBJ1-1, with D possibly being TRBD1 (5 bases). This CDR3 spans 14 amino acids. Looked up from germline, CDR1 is MNHEY and CDR2 is SVGAGI. With 5 bases removed from V and 4 bases from J, the gap between germline ends came to 14 bases. CDR3 in DNA: TGTGCCAGCAGTGAAGTTGGAGGGGCCACTGAAGCTTTCTTT. Translated, it gives CASSEVGGATEAFF.

This clone has just one count. The V call is TRBV13, the J call TRBJ2-7; D unclear. V lost 4 bases, J lost 4 bases, and 8 bases lay in between. Per germline, CDR1 PRHDT and CDR2 FYEKMQ (reference sequence). The CDR3 is made up of 12 amino acids. In DNA form, the CDR3 reads TGTGCCAGCAGCTCCGAGGCGTACGAGCAGTACTTC. Its protein is CASSSEAYEQYF.

This clone was counted only a few times. Other DNA sequences in this specimen translate into the identical CDR3. This sequence joins TRBV7-9 and TRBJ1-2; TRBD1 matches 7 bases. CDR1 and CDR2 from the germline V gene are SEHNR and FQNEAQ (reference sequence). V trimming: 5 bases; J trimming: 4 bases; junction bases outside the gene matches: 4. The CDR3 runs 13 residues. CDR3 bases: TGTGCCAGCAGCCCCGGGACAGCCTATGGCTACACCTTC. It specifies CASSPGTAYGYTF.

This chain connects TRBV29-1 to TRBJ2-3; D ambiguous. Germline-derived CDR1 and CDR2 are SQVTM and ANQGSEA. The CDR3 is 10 amino acids. V lost 4 bases to trimming and J lost 8 bases, with 7 bases between them. Here the CDR3 reads CSVVFFTQYF. CDR3 DNA sequence: TGCAGCGTTGTTTTTTTTACGCAGTATTTT.

By sample fraction, this clone is medium-sized. The chain employs TRBV2 and TRBJ1-2; unclear D gene. The length of the CDR3 is 12 residues. Trimming stripped 6 bases from V and 9 bases from J, with 14 bases between. Germline V lookup: CDR1 SNHLY, CDR2 FYNNEI. DNA for the CDR3: TGTGCCAGCAGGATGAGGACCCCGAGCTACACCTTC. Its protein is CASRMRTPSYTF. Variable domain in full (rest from reference TRBV2 and TRBJ1-2): EPEVTQTPSHQVTQMGQEVILRCVPISNHLYFYWYRQILGQKVEFLVSFYNNEISEKSEIFDDQFSVERPDGSNFTLKIRSTKLEDSAMYFCASRMRTPSYTFGSGTRLTVV.